The 30 T cell receptor beta chains in this list originate from one sample, sequenced in a study of blood T cell repertoires in COVID-19. The data were produced by immunoSEQ multiplex PCR, yet TCRdb's version contains in-frame clones alone and is incomplete. This table has over 200,000 clones, around nine tenths appearing once. What was sequenced was PBMCs or T cells enriched from blood (not recorded which). These receptors originate from a woman in her twenties or thirties who had been exposed to COVID-19.

This clone was observed once. The gene calls are TRBV5-4 and TRBJ1-4; weak D call: TRBD1 (5 bases). The CDR3 has 14 amino acids. CDR1 is SGHNT, CDR2 YYREEE, per germline (reference sequence). The V gene lost 0 bases and the J gene lost 8 bases, with 11 bases spanning the gap. CDR3 DNA: TGTGCCAGCAGCTTGGGGGATCAGGGAGAAAAACTGTTTTTT. Protein: CASSLGDQGEKLFF.

The gene calls are TRBV2 and TRBJ1-4, with 9 bases lining up with TRBD1. The ends lost 10 bases at V and 7 bases at J; junction bases unmatched: 10. Germline loops: CDR1 SNHLY, CDR2 FYNNEI. The CDR3 runs to 14 residues. Here the CDR3 reads CATVAGTGREKLFF. For the CDR3, the DNA is TGTGCCACCGTCGCCGGGACAGGGCGTGAAAAACTGTTTTTT. Full variable domain (outside the CDR3, taken from reference TRBV2 and TRBJ1-4): EPEVTQTPSHQVTQMGQEVILRCVPISNHLYFYWYRQILGQKVEFLVSFYNNEISEKSEIFDDQFSVERPDGSNFTLKIRSTKLEDSAMYFCATVAGTGREKLFFGSGTQLSVL.

This clone occurred once. The chain employs TRBV3-1 (or the pseudogene TRBV3-2) and TRBJ2-6; D ambiguous. CDR1 is LGHDT and CDR2 is YNNKEL in the germline V gene (reference sequence). V dropped 3 bases and J dropped 2 bases, with 8 bases sitting between them. The CDR3 sequence is 15 residues long. CDR3 sequence: CASSHDKTGANVLTF. CDR3 nucleotides: TGTGCCAGCAGCCATGACAAAACTGGGGCCAACGTCCTGACTTTC.

This clone was counted a single time. The chain combines TRBV6-1 with TRBJ1-2; the D is unclear. This CDR3 comprises 14 residues. V was shortened by 1 base and J by 5 bases, with 11 bases between the two germline ends. Per germline, CDR1 MNHNS and CDR2 SASEGT. The CDR3 loop is CASSEGIGKYGYTF. The CDR3, as DNA: TGTGCCAGCAGTGAAGGAATCGGGAAATATGGCTACACCTTC.

The chain has TRBV12-3 or TRBV12-4 and TRBJ2-7; no clear D gene. The length of the CDR3 is 13 residues. The germline V and J ends were trimmed by 4 bases and 5 bases, with 12 bases remaining between them. The CDR3 sequence is CASSYGQVNEQYF. CDR3 DNA sequence: TGTGCCAGCAGTTATGGTCAGGTGAACGAGCAGTACTTC.

The J gene is TRBJ2-7, the V gene TRBV9; 9 bases are a match to TRBD1. The CDR3 sequence is 15 residues long. In germline, CDR1 is SGDLS, CDR2 YYNGEE. J gave up 0 bases and V 3 bases, and 4 bases lay outside the gene matches. The CDR3 coding sequence is TGTGCCAGCAGCGAATCGGGACAGGGCTCCTACGAGCAGTACTTC. It codes for CASSESGQGSYEQYF.

The chain uses TRBV10-3 and TRBJ1-5, with a tentative D call TRBD1 (6 bases). The V and J ends lost 8 bases and 6 bases respectively, with 14 bases between them. The CDR3 consists of 13 residues. Germline V lookup: CDR1 ENHRY, CDR2 SYGVKD. CDR3 sequence: CAIGGGGGQPQHF. In DNA form, the CDR3 reads TGTGCCATCGGCGGGGGGGGCGGTCAGCCCCAGCATTTT.

The rearrangement uses TRBV6-5 and TRBJ2-7, with 10 positions matching TRBD1. Germline CDR1 MNHEY, CDR2 SVGAGI. The CDR3 has 14 amino acids. Germline trimming cut 4 bases from V and 3 bases from J; bases unmatched to any gene: 3. The CDR3 loop reads CASSSRDRGYEQYF. CDR3 bases: TGTGCCAGCAGTTCAAGGGACAGGGGCTACGAGCAGTACTTC.

The V gene is TRBV6-5, the J gene TRBJ1-2, with D possibly TRBD1 on 6 matching bases. The CDR3 totals 15 residues. Trimming pared 4 bases from V and 5 bases from J, leaving 17 bases between. Germline loops: CDR1 MNHEY, CDR2 SVGAGI. In DNA, the CDR3 is TGTGCCAGCAGTTTGGACAGCTCGACGCTTTATGGCTACACCTTC. Translating it yields CASSLDSSTLYGYTF.

This clone came up a few times. The chain couples TRBV2 to TRBJ1-2; 10 bases match TRBD1. Germline CDR1 and CDR2: SNHLY and FYNNEI. Trimming at V came to 4 bases and at J to 5 bases, leaving 4 bases not matched to a gene. The CDR3 spans 14 residues. The CDR3 spells CASSVTGQGYGYTF. The CDR3 DNA reads as TGTGCCAGCAGTGTAACGGGACAGGGGTATGGCTACACCTTC.

The chain recombines TRBV2 with TRBJ2-1; TRBD2 matches at 9 bases. The CDR3 has 13 amino acids. Trimming removed 9 bases from V and 6 bases from J; junction bases left unmatched: 6. Germline V lookup: CDR1 SNHLY, CDR2 FYNNEI. The chain's CDR3 is CARAGGSGNEQFF. In nucleotides, the CDR3 is TGTGCCAGAGCGGGGGGTTCCGGCAATGAGCAGTTCTTC.

The chain has TRBV11-2 and TRBJ2-2; TRBD2 might be the D (5 bases). The CDR3 extends over 16 amino acids. CDR1 and CDR2 (germline): SGHAT, FQNNGV. Deletions cut 4 bases from V and 4 bases from J, with 16 bases between. CDR3 in amino acids: CASSSLREPGTGELFF. The CDR3 DNA follows: TGTGCCAGCAGCTCCCTCCGGGAACCCGGCACCGGGGAGCTGTTTTTT.

V and J are TRBV5-1 and TRBJ2-1; 8 bases are a match to TRBD2. Germline lookup yields CDR1 SGHRS and CDR2 YFSETQ. This CDR3 comprises 15 residues. V shed 0 bases, J shed 9 bases, and the junction held 8 bases outside the gene matches. The CDR3: CASSLAGGAFGEQFF. The CDR3 nucleotides are TGCGCCAGCAGCTTGGCGGGGGGGGCCTTCGGTGAGCAGTTCTTC.

In this sample, this clone turned up many times. The chain has TRBV27 and TRBJ2-7, with D perhaps matching TRBD1 (5 bases). Germline V lookup: CDR1 MNHEY, CDR2 SMNVEV (reference sequence). Trimming took off 4 bases at V and 7 bases at J, with 20 bases between the two ends. The CDR3 consists of 15 residues. CDR3 sequence: CASSSLTARLGEQYF. In DNA, the CDR3 is TGTGCCAGCAGTTCCTTGACAGCGCGGCTTGGGGAGCAGTACTTC.

The V and J genes are TRBV9 and TRBJ1-5; D call uncertain. The CDR3 runs to 14 residues. Deletions cut 0 bases from V and 1 base from J, with 5 bases between. Germline V lookup: CDR1 SGDLS, CDR2 YYNGEE. CDR3 protein: CASSVGRSNQPQHF. In DNA, the CDR3 is TGTGCCAGCAGCGTAGGGAGGAGCAATCAGCCCCAGCATTTT.

The chain combines TRBV18 with TRBJ2-7; D is perhaps TRBD1 (5 bases). V gave up 3 bases and J gave up 5 bases, with 11 bases separating them. The CDR3 loop spans 13 amino acids. CDR1 is KGHSH and CDR2 is LQKENI in the germline V gene. Written as DNA, the CDR3 is TGTGCCAGCTCACCGGGTGGGGCTAACGAGCAGTACTTC. This codes for CASSPGGANEQYF.

This sequence joins TRBV3-1 (or the pseudogene TRBV3-2) and TRBJ1-1; a weak D match, TRBD1 (6 bases). V was clipped by 6 bases and J by 4 bases, with 12 bases between them. CDR1 is LGHDT and CDR2 is YNNKEL in the germline V gene (reference sequence). This CDR3 region has 13 residues. The CDR3 loop reads CASRHRAGTEAFF. CDR3 DNA sequence: TGTGCCAGCAGACACAGGGCGGGCACTGAAGCTTTCTTT.

This clone came up once. J is TRBJ1-5 and V is TRBV19, with 8 bases aligning to TRBD1. CDR3 length: 17 amino acids. V was pared by 5 bases and J by 3 bases, with 12 bases of the junction left unmatched. Germline CDR1 is LNHDA and CDR2 is SQIVND (reference sequence). For the CDR3, the DNA is TGTGCCAGTAGTGGACAGGGTTGGGCTAGCTTCAATCAGCCCCAGCATTTT. This sequence encodes CASSGQGWASFNQPQHF.

V usage is TRBV5-1 and J usage is TRBJ1-3, with a weak D call TRBD1 (6 bases). The CDR3 contains 15 residues. Germline V gives CDR1 SGHRS, CDR2 YFSETQ. Trimming left V 1 base short and J 2 bases short, with 10 bases between. DNA of the CDR3: TGCGCCAGCAGCTTGAATGGACAGCCTGGAAACACCATATATTTT. Translated: CASSLNGQPGNTIYF.

The rearrangement links TRBV5-1 to TRBJ2-5; 8 bases map to TRBD2. V gave up 3 bases and J gave up 2 bases; unmatched junction bases: 9. CDR1 is SGHRS and CDR2 is YFSETQ in the germline V gene. The CDR3 totals 16 residues. The CDR3 reads CASSSGLAGRQETQYF. Written as DNA, the CDR3 is TGCGCCAGCAGCTCCGGGTTAGCGGGGAGACAAGAGACCCAGTACTTC.

V and J are TRBV5-1 and TRBJ2-7; tentatively, D is TRBD2 (5 bases). Trimming cost V 4 bases and J 2 bases, with 19 bases left between them. The CDR3 totals 16 residues. The V gene's germline CDR1 is SGHRS and CDR2 YFSETQ. The CDR3: CASSPLEGTPTYEQYF. Written as DNA, the CDR3 is TGCGCCAGCAGCCCCCTTGAGGGAACCCCTACCTACGAGCAGTACTTC.

Concerning this clone itself: In the same sample, other DNA sequences code for this CDR3. The gene calls are TRBV5-1 and TRBJ2-3; 7 bases fit TRBD1. V was clipped by 4 bases and J by 0 bases; unmatched bases: 5. The CDR3 covers 15 residues. Germline assignment: CDR1 SGHRS and CDR2 YFSETQ. The CDR3 loop reads CASSPTGQSTDTQYF. CDR3 DNA: TGCGCCAGCAGCCCGACGGGACAGAGCACAGATACGCAGTATTTT.

The rearrangement uses TRBV7-3 and TRBJ2-7, with D unclear. The CDR3 is 13 residues long. The V gene's germline CDR1 is SGHTA and CDR2 FQGTGA. Trimming cost V 3 bases and J 3 bases, with 9 bases left between them. The CDR3 sequence: CASSFGPLYEQYF. The CDR3 bases are TGTGCCAGCAGCTTTGGCCCCCTCTACGAGCAGTACTTC.

V is TRBV2 and J is TRBJ1-4, with D tentatively TRBD1 (5 bases). Between the trimmed V and J ends, which lost 6 bases and 7 bases, there was a span of 15 bases. This CDR3 region has 14 residues. CDR1 SNHLY and CDR2 FYNNEI come from the germline V gene. The DNA of the CDR3 is TGTGCCAGCAGAGAGGGACTTTGGGGTGAAAAACTGTTTTTT. Amino acids: CASREGLWGEKLFF.

J is TRBJ2-5 and V is TRBV7-3; a possible D gene is TRBD2 (6 bases). This CDR3 spans 12 amino acids. Per germline, CDR1 SGHTA and CDR2 FQGTGA. Trimming removed 3 bases from V and 7 bases from J, with 9 bases in between. The CDR3, as DNA: TGTGCCAGCAGCTTGGGGGGAGGGACCCAGTACTTC. Translating gives CASSLGGGTQYF.

The chain is built from TRBV11-3 and TRBJ2-3, with D maybe TRBD2 (5 bases). Between the trimmed V and J ends, which lost 4 bases and 2 bases, there was a span of 7 bases. Germline values: CDR1 SGHNT, CDR2 YENEEA. The CDR3 spans 13 residues. The CDR3 DNA is TGTGCCAGCAGCTCGGACTCCACAGATACGCAGTATTTT. Its protein product is CASSSDSTDTQYF.

This chain joins TRBV5-1 and TRBJ2-2; D gene uncertain. The CDR3 has 12 amino acids. Per germline, CDR1 SGHRS and CDR2 YFSETQ. The V end was cut by 6 bases, the J end by 6 bases, with 9 bases between. CDR3 nucleotides: TGCGCCAGCAACCTAGTATCCGGGGAGCTGTTTTTT. It codes for CASNLVSGELFF.

J is TRBJ1-1 and V is TRBV9; TRBD1 aligns across 10 bases. After removal of 3 bases from V and 4 bases from J, the junction contained 3 bases not matched to a gene. CDR3 length: 14 amino acids. CDR1 is SGDLS, CDR2 YYNGEE, per germline. In nucleotides, the CDR3 is TGTGCCAGCAGCGGACAGGGGGCCAGCACTGAAGCTTTCTTT. Translated, it gives CASSGQGASTEAFF. The full variable domain, completed using reference TRBV9 and TRBJ1-1, is DSGVTQTPKHLITATGQRVTLRCSPRSGDLSVYWYQQSLDQGLQFLIQYYNGEERAKGNILERFSAQQFPDLHSELNLSSLELGDSALYFCASSGQGASTEAFFGQGTRLTVV.

The chain combines TRBV19 with TRBJ1-1; 9 nucleotides align to TRBD1. CDR1 is LNHDA, CDR2 SQIVND, per germline (reference sequence). V lost 5 bases, J lost 4 bases, and 5 bases stayed unmatched. This CDR3 spans 14 amino acids. The CDR3 reads CASSHQTGGTEAFF. The CDR3 DNA follows: TGTGCCAGTAGTCATCAGACAGGGGGCACTGAAGCTTTCTTT.

This chain joins TRBV2 and TRBJ1-4; a possible D gene is TRBD1 (5 bases). Germline CDR1 and CDR2: SNHLY and FYNNEI. Trimming removed 7 bases from V and 5 bases from J, with 17 bases in between. The CDR3 runs 15 residues. The CDR3 DNA reads as TGTGCCAGCACCCTGGGGCAGGGTGTGAATGAAAAACTGTTTTTT. Amino acids: CASTLGQGVNEKLFF.